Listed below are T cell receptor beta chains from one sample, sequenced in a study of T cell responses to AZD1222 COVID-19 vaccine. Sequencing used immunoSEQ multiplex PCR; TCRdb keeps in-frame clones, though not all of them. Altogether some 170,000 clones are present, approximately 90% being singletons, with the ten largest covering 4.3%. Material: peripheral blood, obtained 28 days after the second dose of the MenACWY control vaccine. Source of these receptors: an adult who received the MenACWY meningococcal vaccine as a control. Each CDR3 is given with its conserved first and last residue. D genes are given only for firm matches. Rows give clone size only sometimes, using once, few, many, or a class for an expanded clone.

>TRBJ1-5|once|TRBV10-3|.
TGTGCCATCTCCTTAGGGGGTACCAACAGGTCTGCCAATCAGCCCCAGCATTTT
CAISLGGTNRSANQPQHF
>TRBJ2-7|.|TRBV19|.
TGTGCCAGTAGTATCTCGGGCCCCACCTACGAGCAGTACTTC
CASSISGPTYEQYF
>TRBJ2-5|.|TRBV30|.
TGTGCCTGGAGTATTCAAGAGACCCAGTACTTC
CAWSIQETQYF
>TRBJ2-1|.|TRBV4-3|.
TGCGCCAGCAGCCACGCACACGGACTCGGCGATTATTACAATGAGCAGTTCTTC
CASSHAHGLGDYYNEQFF
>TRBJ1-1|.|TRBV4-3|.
TGCGCCAGCAGCCAAGCAGGGGCACAGGGAGGAGGAACTGAAGCTTTCTTT
CASSQAGAQGGGTEAFF
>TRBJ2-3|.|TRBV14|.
TGTGCCAGCAGCCAAGATGCGGATCGGGCAGATACGCAGTATTTT
CASSQDADRADTQYF
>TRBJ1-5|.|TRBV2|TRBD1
TGTGCCAGCAGTGGGACAGGGGGGAATCAGCCCCAGCATTTT
CASSGTGGNQPQHF
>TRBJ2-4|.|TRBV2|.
TGTGCCAGCAGTGAAGAGGTACAGCACATTCAGTACTTC
CASSEEVQHIQYF
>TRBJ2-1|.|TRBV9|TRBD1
TGTGCCAGCAGCAAGGGACAGGGGATCAATGAGCAGTTCTTC
CASSKGQGINEQFF
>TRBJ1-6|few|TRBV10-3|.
TGTGCCACCGGACACCTTGACGTCTCCTATAATTCACCCCTCCACTTT
CATGHLDVSYNSPLHF
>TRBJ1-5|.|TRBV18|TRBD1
TGTGCCAGCTCAACGGACAGGGGTCAGCCCCAGCATTTT
CASSTDRGQPQHF
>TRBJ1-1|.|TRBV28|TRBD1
TGTGCCAGCAGTGCATATCCCGGGACAGAGAACACTGAAGCTTTCTTT
CASSAYPGTENTEAFF
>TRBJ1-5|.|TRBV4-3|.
TGCGCCAGCAGCCCGGACAGAGGGGCGTATCAGCCCCAGCATTTT
CASSPDRGAYQPQHF
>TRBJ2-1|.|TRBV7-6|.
TGTGCCAGCACTGTTGGGCGGGGTAACAATGAGCAGTTCTTC
CASTVGRGNNEQFF
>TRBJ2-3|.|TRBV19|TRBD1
TGTGCCAGTAACCGCGGGACAGGGGGTGCGGATACGCAGTATTTT
CASNRGTGGADTQYF
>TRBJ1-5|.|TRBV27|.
TGTGCCAGCACCCCCGGAGGGGGCAATCAGCCCCAGCATTTT
CASTPGGGNQPQHF
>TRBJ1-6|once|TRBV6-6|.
TGTGCCAGCAGTACCGACTTTCAGGGACGTTCTGCTCTCCACTTT
CASSTDFQGRSALHF
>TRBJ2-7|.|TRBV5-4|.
TGTGCCAGCAGCTTGCCTGGGGCGGTCTACGAGCAGTACTTC
CASSLPGAVYEQYF
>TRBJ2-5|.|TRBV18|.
TGTGCCAGCTCACCGGCGAGCACGGGTCAAGAGACCCAGTACTTC
CASSPASTGQETQYF
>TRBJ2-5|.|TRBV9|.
TGTGCCAGCAGCCGAGGGGGGAGAGAGACCCAGTACTTC
CASSRGGRETQYF
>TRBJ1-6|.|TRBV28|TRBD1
TGTGCCAGCAGTGGCCCGGACAGGCTTAATTCACCCCTCCACTTT
CASSGPDRLNSPLHF
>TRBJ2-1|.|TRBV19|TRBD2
TGTGCCAGTAGTGCGGGGGACTCCTACAATGAGCAGTTCTTC
CASSAGDSYNEQFF
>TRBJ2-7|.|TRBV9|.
TGTGCCAGCAGCGTAGAGGGGCGGAGCTCCTACGAGCAGTACTTC
CASSVEGRSSYEQYF
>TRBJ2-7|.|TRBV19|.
TGTGCCAGTAGTATAGCTAGCGTCGCGGGCTACGAGCAGTACTTC
CASSIASVAGYEQYF
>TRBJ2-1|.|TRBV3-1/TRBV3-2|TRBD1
TGTGCCAGCAGCCAAGGACAGGGGGGGTGGTTCTTC
CASSQGQGGWFF
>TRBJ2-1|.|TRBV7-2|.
TGTGCCAGCAGCTTAGGCCCCGTCGTTGAGCAGTTCTTC
CASSLGPVVEQFF
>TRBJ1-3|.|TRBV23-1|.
TGCGCCAGCAGTCGTGGTGGGGGCGAGGGAAACACCATATATTTT
CASSRGGGEGNTIYF
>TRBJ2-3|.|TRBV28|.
TGTGCCAGCCATAGTGTGGGGGATACGCAGTATTTT
CASHSVGDTQYF
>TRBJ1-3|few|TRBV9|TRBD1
TGTGCCAGCAGCGTAACTACAACAGGGGGCCCGGGAAACACCATATATTTT
CASSVTTTGGPGNTIYF
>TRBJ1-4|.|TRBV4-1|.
TGCGCCAGCAGCCAAGGCAGGGAGGGGTATGAAAAACTGTTTTTT
CASSQGREGYEKLFF
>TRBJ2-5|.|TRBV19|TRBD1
TGTGCCAGTAGTACCCGGACAGGGGCCAGCGGAGAGACCCAGTACTTC
CASSTRTGASGETQYF
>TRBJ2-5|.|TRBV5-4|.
TGTGCCAGCACCTCCAGGGGAATCACGGAGACCCAGTACTTC
CASTSRGITETQYF
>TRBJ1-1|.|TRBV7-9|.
TGTGCCAGCAGCCCAGCCGGGCTTGAAGCTTTCTTT
CASSPAGLEAFF
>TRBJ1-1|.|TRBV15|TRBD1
TGTGCCACCAGCACACGATTACAGGGGTGGCCGAACACTGAAGCTTTCTTT
CATSTRLQGWPNTEAFF
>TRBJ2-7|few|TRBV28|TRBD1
TGTGCCAGCAGTTCGCCGGGACAGGGGGCTGGAGAGCAGTACTTC
CASSSPGQGAGEQYF
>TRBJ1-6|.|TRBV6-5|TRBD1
TGTGCCAGCGGGACAGGGAATAATTCACCCCTCCACTTT
CASGTGNNSPLHF